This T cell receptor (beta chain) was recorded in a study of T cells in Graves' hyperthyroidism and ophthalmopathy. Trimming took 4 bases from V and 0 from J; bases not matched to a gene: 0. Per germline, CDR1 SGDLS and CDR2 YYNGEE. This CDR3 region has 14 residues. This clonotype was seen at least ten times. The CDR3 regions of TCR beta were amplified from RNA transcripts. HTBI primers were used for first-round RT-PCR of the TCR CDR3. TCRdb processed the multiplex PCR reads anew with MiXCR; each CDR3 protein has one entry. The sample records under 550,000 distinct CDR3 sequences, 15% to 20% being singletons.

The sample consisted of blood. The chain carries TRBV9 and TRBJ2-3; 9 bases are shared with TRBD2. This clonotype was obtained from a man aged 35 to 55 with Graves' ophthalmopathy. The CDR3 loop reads CASSTSGSTDTQYF. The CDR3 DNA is TGTGCCAGCAGCACTAGCGGGAGCACAGATACGCAGTATTTT.